A selection of T cell receptor beta chains follows, all from one sample in a study of blood T cell repertoires in COVID-19. Sequencing used immunoSEQ multiplex PCR; TCRdb keeps in-frame clones, though not all of them. The sample includes over 120,000 clones, about 87% of them seen just once. Sequences were obtained from peripheral blood. Source of these receptors: a man aged 45-60 years who had recovered from COVID-19. Each CDR3 is given with its conserved first and last residue. The order of the fields is D gene, clone size, J gene, V gene, CDR3 DNA, CDR3 protein. A D gene is named only where the DNA matches it firmly. Clone size, where shown, is once, few, many, or a class for clones that have expanded.

d_gene: .
abundance: .
j_gene: TRBJ2-3
v_gene: TRBV12-3/TRBV12-4
CDR3nt: TGTGCCAGCAGTTTAGGGTCAGTTACGCAGTATTTT
CDR3aa: CASSLGSVTQYF

d_gene: TRBD1
abundance: .
j_gene: TRBJ1-6
v_gene: TRBV6-5
CDR3nt: TGTGCCACGACGTTGGGGGACAGAGATTCACCCCTCCACTTT
CDR3aa: CATTLGDRDSPLHF

d_gene: .
abundance: .
j_gene: TRBJ2-5
v_gene: TRBV23-1
CDR3nt: TGCGCCAGCAACTCTGGGACCCAGTACTTC
CDR3aa: CASNSGTQYF

d_gene: .
abundance: .
j_gene: TRBJ2-6
v_gene: TRBV27
CDR3nt: TGTGCCAGCAGTTTCGGTCTCATGAAAAACAGGCTAAGCTCTGGGGCCAACGTCCTGACTTTC
CDR3aa: CASSFGLMKNRLSSGANVLTF

d_gene: TRBD1
abundance: .
j_gene: TRBJ1-1
v_gene: TRBV3-1/TRBV3-2
CDR3nt: TGTGCCAGCAGCCTTAGGACAGGGGGCAAGAACACTGAAGCTTTCTTT
CDR3aa: CASSLRTGGKNTEAFF

d_gene: TRBD1
abundance: few
j_gene: TRBJ1-2
v_gene: TRBV3-1/TRBV3-2
CDR3nt: TGTGCCAGCAGCCCTACCGGGACAGGGTATGGCTACACCTTC
CDR3aa: CASSPTGTGYGYTF

d_gene: .
abundance: once
j_gene: TRBJ1-1
v_gene: TRBV6-5
CDR3nt: TGTGCCAGCAACATGAACGGGGTGAACACTGAAGCTTTCTTT
CDR3aa: CASNMNGVNTEAFF

d_gene: .
abundance: .
j_gene: TRBJ1-2
v_gene: TRBV15
CDR3nt: TGTGCCACCAGCAGGGGGGCGGGGGGCGCGGACGGCTACACCTTC
CDR3aa: CATSRGAGGADGYTF

d_gene: TRBD2
abundance: .
j_gene: TRBJ2-3
v_gene: TRBV29-1
CDR3nt: TGCAGCGACGGGGGACTAGCGGGCACAGATACGCAGTATTTT
CDR3aa: CSDGGLAGTDTQYF

d_gene: .
abundance: .
j_gene: TRBJ1-2
v_gene: TRBV4-3
CDR3nt: TGCGCCAGCAGCCAAGATTATCAGGGGAACTATGGCTACACCTTC
CDR3aa: CASSQDYQGNYGYTF